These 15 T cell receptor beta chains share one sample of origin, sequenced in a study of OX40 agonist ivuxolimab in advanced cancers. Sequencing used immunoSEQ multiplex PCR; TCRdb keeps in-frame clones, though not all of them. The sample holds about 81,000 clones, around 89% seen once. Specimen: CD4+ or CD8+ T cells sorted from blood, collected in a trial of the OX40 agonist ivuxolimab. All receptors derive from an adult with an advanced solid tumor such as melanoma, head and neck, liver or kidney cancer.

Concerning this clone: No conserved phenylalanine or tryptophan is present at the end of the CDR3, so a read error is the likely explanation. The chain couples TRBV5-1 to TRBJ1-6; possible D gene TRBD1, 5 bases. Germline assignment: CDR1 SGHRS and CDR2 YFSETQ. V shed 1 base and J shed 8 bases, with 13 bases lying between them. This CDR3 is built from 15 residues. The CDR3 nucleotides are TGCGCCAGCAGCTTGTGGGGGGTCGAGCATTCACCCCTCCACCTT. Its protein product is CASSLWGVEHSPLHL.

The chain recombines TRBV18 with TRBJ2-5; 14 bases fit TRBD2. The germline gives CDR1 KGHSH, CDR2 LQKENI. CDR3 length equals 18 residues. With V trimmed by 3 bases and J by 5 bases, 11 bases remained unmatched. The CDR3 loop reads CASSPGTSGGNFGETQYF. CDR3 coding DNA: TGTGCCAGCTCACCGGGGACTAGCGGGGGTAACTTCGGGGAGACCCAGTACTTC.

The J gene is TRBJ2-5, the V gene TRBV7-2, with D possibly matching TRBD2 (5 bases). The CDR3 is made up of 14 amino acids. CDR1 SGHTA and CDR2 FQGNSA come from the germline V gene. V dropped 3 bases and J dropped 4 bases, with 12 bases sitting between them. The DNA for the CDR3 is TGTGCCAGCAGCTTTGTATTCCGGGGAGAGACCCAGTACTTC. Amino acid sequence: CASSFVFRGETQYF. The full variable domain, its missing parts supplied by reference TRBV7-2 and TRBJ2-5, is GAGVSQSPSNKVTEKGKDVELRCDPISGHTALYWYRQSLGQGLEFLIYFQGNSAPDKSGLPSDRFSAERTGGSVSTLTIQRTQQEDSAVYLCASSFVFRGETQYFGPGTRLLVL.

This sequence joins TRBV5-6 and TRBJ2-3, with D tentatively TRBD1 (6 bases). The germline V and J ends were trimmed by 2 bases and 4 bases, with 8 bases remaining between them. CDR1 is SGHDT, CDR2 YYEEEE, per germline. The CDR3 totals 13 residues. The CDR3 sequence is CASSFRGADTQYF. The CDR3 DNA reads TGTGCCAGCAGCTTCAGGGGAGCAGATACGCAGTATTTT.

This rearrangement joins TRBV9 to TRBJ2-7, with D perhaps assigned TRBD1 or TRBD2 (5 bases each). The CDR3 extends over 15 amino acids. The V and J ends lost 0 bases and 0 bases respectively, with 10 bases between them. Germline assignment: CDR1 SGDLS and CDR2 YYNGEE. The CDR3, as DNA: TGTGCCAGCAGCGTAGGGGGGACCTACTCCTACGAGCAGTACTTC. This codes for CASSVGGTYSYEQYF.

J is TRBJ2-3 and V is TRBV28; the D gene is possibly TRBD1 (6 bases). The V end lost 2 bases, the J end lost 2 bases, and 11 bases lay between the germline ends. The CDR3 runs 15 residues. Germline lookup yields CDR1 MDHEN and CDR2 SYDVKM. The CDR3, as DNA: TGTGCCAGCAGTTTAACAGGGTTTTTCACAGATACGCAGTATTTT. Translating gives CASSLTGFFTDTQYF.

The CDR3 bases are TGTGCCAGCAGTCAAGATCCGGGGCCCCAGCATTTT. It codes for CASSQDPGPQHF. This chain uses TRBV6-6 with TRBJ1-5, with D uncertain. V lost 5 bases and J 9 bases, leaving 11 bases between the germline ends. Germline CDR1 is MNHNY and CDR2 is SVGAGI (reference sequence). This CDR3 is 12 amino acids long.

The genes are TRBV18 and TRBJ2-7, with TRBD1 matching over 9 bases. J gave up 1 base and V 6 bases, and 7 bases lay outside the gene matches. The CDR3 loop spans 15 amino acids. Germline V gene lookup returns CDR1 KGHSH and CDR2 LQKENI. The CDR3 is CASSYRGLLSYEQYF. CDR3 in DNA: TGTGCCAGCTCTTACAGGGGGCTTCTGTCCTACGAGCAGTACTTC.

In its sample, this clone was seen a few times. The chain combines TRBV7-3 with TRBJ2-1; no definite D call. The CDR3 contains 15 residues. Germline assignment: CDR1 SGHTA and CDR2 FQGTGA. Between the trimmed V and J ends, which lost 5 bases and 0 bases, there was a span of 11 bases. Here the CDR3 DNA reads TGTGCCAGCAGCCTTCCCTCGTACTCCTACAATGAGCAGTTCTTC. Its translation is CASSLPSYSYNEQFF.

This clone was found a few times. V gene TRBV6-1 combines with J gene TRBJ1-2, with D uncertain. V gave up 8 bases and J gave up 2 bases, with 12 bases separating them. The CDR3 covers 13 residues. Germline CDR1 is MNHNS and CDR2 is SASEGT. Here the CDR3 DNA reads TGTGCCAGCCCAGAACGGCCAAACTATGGCTACACCTTC. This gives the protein CASPERPNYGYTF.

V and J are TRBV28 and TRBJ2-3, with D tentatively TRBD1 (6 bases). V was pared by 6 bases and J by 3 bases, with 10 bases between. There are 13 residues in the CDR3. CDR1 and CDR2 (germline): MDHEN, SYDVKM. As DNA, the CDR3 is TGTGCCAGCAGCCCAGGACAGACAGATACGCAGTATTTT. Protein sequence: CASSPGQTDTQYF.

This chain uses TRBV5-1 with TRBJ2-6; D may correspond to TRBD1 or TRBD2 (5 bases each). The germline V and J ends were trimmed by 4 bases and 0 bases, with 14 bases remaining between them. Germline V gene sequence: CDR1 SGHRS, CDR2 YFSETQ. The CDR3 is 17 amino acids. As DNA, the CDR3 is TGCGCCAGCAGCCCGGGGACGGTCAGCTCTGGGGCCAACGTCCTGACTTTC. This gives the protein CASSPGTVSSGANVLTF.

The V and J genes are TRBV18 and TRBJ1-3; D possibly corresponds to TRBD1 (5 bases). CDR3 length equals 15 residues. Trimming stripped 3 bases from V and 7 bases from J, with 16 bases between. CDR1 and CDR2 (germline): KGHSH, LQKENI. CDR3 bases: TGTGCCAGCTCACCCACCGGCAGGGACCGTAACACCATATATTTT. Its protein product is CASSPTGRDRNTIYF. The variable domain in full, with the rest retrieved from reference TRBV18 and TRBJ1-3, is NAGVMQNPRHLVRRRGQEARLRCSPMKGHSHVYWYRQLPEEGLKFMVYLQKENIIDESGMPKERFSAEFPKEGPSILRIQQVVRGDSAAYFCASSPTGRDRNTIYFGEGSWLTVV.

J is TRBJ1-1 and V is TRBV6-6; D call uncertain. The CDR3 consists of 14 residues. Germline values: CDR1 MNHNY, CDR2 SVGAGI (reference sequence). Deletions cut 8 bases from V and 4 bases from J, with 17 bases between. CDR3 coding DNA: TGTGCCAGCCATACCCGGGCGGGCAGCACTGAAGCTTTCTTT. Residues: CASHTRAGSTEAFF.

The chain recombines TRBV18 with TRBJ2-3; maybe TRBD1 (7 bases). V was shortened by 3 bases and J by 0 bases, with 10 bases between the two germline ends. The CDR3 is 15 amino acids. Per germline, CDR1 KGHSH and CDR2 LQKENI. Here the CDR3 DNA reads TGTGCCAGCTCACCCAGGGGGGTGAGCACAGATACGCAGTATTTT. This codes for CASSPRGVSTDTQYF.